The source of this T cell receptor beta chain is a study of OX40 agonist ivuxolimab in advanced cancers. Study in general: As their treatment, patients were administered ivuxolimab, an agonistic anti-OX40 (CD134) antibody. The diagnoses of dose-escalation patients were hepatocellular carcinoma, melanoma, renal cell or head and neck cancer. A history of anti-PD-1, anti-PD-L1 or anti-CTLA-4 therapy was acceptable, and over 35% had some. Overall study findings and caveats: There were, on average, more expanded clones in CD8+ T cells than in CD4+.

Data came from immunoSEQ multiplex PCR; TCRdb stores just in-frame clones and leaves some out. The profile shows approximately 58,000 clones, roughly three quarters of them singletons. V was pared by 2 bases and J by 5 bases, with 15 bases between. Germline V lookup: CDR1 MGHRA, CDR2 YSYEKL. The CDR3 consists of 15 residues. With regard to this clone: Antigen unknown.

The sequencing used CD4+ or CD8+ T cells sorted from blood, collected in a trial of the OX40 agonist ivuxolimab. This chain uses TRBV4-1 with TRBJ1-2; perhaps TRBD1 as D (5 bases). The source is an adult with an advanced solid tumor such as melanoma, head and neck, liver or kidney cancer. In DNA form, the CDR3 reads TGCGCCAGCAGCCAACCCCGGGACGGAAAATATGGCTACACCTTC. Translation: CASSQPRDGKYGYTF.